This TCR beta chain was found in a study of memory CD4+ T cells and cytomegalovirus serostatus (dated by TCRdb to the late 2010s). Study-wide context: The 35 or so healthy Belgian adults in the cohort included 9 who were CMV seropositive and 24 who were CMV seronegative. The study sequenced CD4+ memory TCRbeta repertoires of a Belgian cohort with known cytomegalovirus serostatus to replicate a published TCR-based CMV serostatus classifier. What the research found in general, with its limitations: Unlike the original study, which covered naive and memory CD4+ and CD8+ populations, the Belgian study sequenced only CD4+CD45RO+ memory cells. Among the 164 previously reported CMV-associated TCRbeta sequences, 67 showed up in the CD4+ memory repertoires, with each one found in between one and five individuals. The results were read as suggesting that the CMV-associated TCR signature is, for the most part, present in the CD4+ memory repertoire. CMV serostatus prediction reached a median bootstrapped AUC of about 0.96 with the original framework and just under 0.93 with a US-trained random forest. The original-framework classifier achieved a median bootstrapped AUC of roughly 0.95 with a 95% CI of 0.76-1.00 on the Belgian cohort.

The Quick-DNA Microprep Kit was used to extract genomic DNA from the sorted cells. Amplification of TCRbeta DNA was done with the immunoSEQ hsTCRbeta kit, following the protocol from the manufacturer. TCRbeta libraries were sequenced on an Illumina MiSeq instrument. The authors processed their data as follows. Once out-of-frame sequences had been removed, about 2,000,000 distinct TCRbeta sequences were left, which works out to an average of roughly 72,000 per individual. Each individual was scored by the count of around 160 previously reported CMV-associated TCRbeta sequences and the total productive distinct TCRbeta count. A beta-binomial model was reimplemented in Python, and scikit-learn random forests with default parameters were trained on US cohort data. Classifier performance on the Belgian cohort was summarized as median AUC with percentile confidence intervals calculated over 10,000 bootstrap iterations. TCRdb mirrors the immuneACCESS table, restricted to in-frame sequences. Some clones are absent from its copies; in checked studies, under half trace to an unresolved V gene, and the reason for the others is unknown. That table supplies the V and J calls and clone size; D and trimming were determined from the DNA. This sample holds some 73,000 clones; around 78% were observed only once. The top ten clones comprise roughly 2.6% of the sample.

Single viable CD3+CD4+CD8-CD45RO+ cells were sorted as memory CD4+ T cells on a FACSAria II. To determine CMV serostatus, a Roche Elecsys assay was used that detects serum IgG against CMV pp150, pp28, p38 and p52. After thawing, total CD4+ T cells were enriched by positive selection with CD4 magnetic microbeads. Samples originated from another study that specifically interrogated the CD4+ T cell memory repertoire. Peripheral blood mononuclear cells were isolated and cryopreserved following standard operating procedures; serum was stored at -80 °C. The staining relied on CD3-PerCP (BW264/56), CD4-APC (RPA-T4), CD45RO-PE (UCHT1) and CD8-Pacific Orange (3B5) antibodies, and Sytox blue was used to exclude non-viable cells. For this clone: Its antigen specificity is not known. Per-base quality was not reported, and no clone a single base away is much larger than it.

Sequences were obtained from memory CD4+ T cells from blood. This TCR was sampled from an adult in good health and CMV-seropositive.

The CDR3 here reads CASSLDSGGGDTQYF. The DNA sequence follows: TGTGCCAGCAGCTTAGATAGTGGAGGCGGAGATACGCAGTATTTT. This chain is built from TRBV11-3 and TRBJ2-3; the D gene is perhaps TRBD2, on 5 matching bases. V lost 0 bases and J lost 5 bases; the stretch between them is 12 bases long. In the germline V gene, CDR1 corresponds to SGHNT and CDR2 to YENEEA. Including cysteine and phenylalanine, the CDR3 has 15 amino acids. Only CDR3 DNA remains: 45 bases, in frame from the first base.